The rows below give T cell receptor beta chains drawn from one sample of a study of T-cell memory formation after mild COVID-19. TCRdb used MiXCR to reprocess the 5' RACE reads, holding one entry per CDR3 protein. The sample records under 200,000 distinct CDR3 sequences, roughly 30% being singletons. The sample taken for sequencing was PBMCs or a T cell subset sorted from them (not recorded which). Source of these receptors: an adult woman who had mild COVID-19 (a few samples of this study predate the infection). Cell type and time point are not known. CDR3s include the opening cysteine and the closing phenylalanine or tryptophan. Each record gives: D gene, CDR3 length, J gene, V gene, clone size, CDR3 protein, CDR3 DNA. The D gene is left open where the match is weak. Only part of the rows carry a size: once, few, many, or a class if the clone is expanded.

NA,16,TRBJ2-7,TRBV4-2,NA,CASSQSRGSDYYEQYF,TGTGCCAGCAGCCAATCCAGGGGTTCGGACTACTACGAGCAGTACTTC
NA,13,TRBJ2-1,TRBV7-2,few,CASSFNAGNEQFF,TGTGCCAGCAGCTTTAATGCGGGTAATGAGCAGTTCTTC
TRBD1,15,TRBJ2-5,TRBV10-3,NA,CAISESSRGQETQYF,TGTGCCATCAGTGAGTCGAGCAGGGGGCAAGAGACCCAGTACTTC
TRBD1,16,TRBJ1-5,TRBV24-1,NA,CATSDSGTGYNQPQHF,TGTGCCACCAGTGATTCTGGGACAGGGTACAATCAGCCCCAGCATTTT
TRBD2,15,TRBJ2-5,TRBV10-3,NA,CAISRLAGVGETQYF,TGTGCCATCAGTCGACTAGCGGGAGTGGGGGAGACCCAGTACTTC
NA,16,TRBJ2-3,TRBV6-1,few,CASSERPRPGPDTQYF,TGTGCCAGCAGTGAACGGCCCCGGCCAGGGCCAGATACGCAGTATTTT
NA,15,TRBJ2-2,TRBV10-3,NA,CATKTGSANTGELFF,TGTGCCACGAAGACAGGATCCGCGAACACCGGGGAGCTGTTTTTT
TRBD1,13,TRBJ1-2,TRBV12-3/TRBV12-4,few,CASSPDRVNGYTF,TGTGCCAGCAGTCCGGACAGGGTAAATGGCTACACCTTC
NA,14,TRBJ1-1,TRBV12-3/TRBV12-4,once,CASSSDRANTEAFF,TGTGCCAGCAGCTCGGACAGAGCGAACACTGAAGCTTTCTTT
NA,15,TRBJ2-1,TRBV7-9,few,CASSLGLVSYNEQFF,TGTGCCAGCAGCCTCGGACTTGTTTCCTACAATGAGCAGTTCTTC
NA,13,TRBJ1-2,TRBV7-9,few,CASSLVGSYGYTF,TGTGCCAGCAGCTTAGTCGGCAGCTATGGCTACACCTTC
TRBD2,15,TRBJ2-1,TRBV13,NA,CASSSGGVTYNEQFF,TGTGCCAGCAGCTCTGGGGGGGTTACCTACAATGAGCAGTTCTTC
NA,12,TRBJ2-7,TRBV12-3/TRBV12-4,few,CASSARGYEQYF,TGTGCCAGCAGCGCCAGGGGATACGAGCAGTACTTC
NA,13,TRBJ1-2,TRBV7-8,NA,CASSLRGGRVRTF,TGTGCCAGCAGCTTAAGAGGAGGCAGGGTGCGCACCTTC
TRBD2,15,TRBJ2-7,TRBV9,few,CASSVTGGTTYEQYF,TGTGCCAGCAGCGTTACGGGAGGGACCACCTACGAGCAGTACTTC